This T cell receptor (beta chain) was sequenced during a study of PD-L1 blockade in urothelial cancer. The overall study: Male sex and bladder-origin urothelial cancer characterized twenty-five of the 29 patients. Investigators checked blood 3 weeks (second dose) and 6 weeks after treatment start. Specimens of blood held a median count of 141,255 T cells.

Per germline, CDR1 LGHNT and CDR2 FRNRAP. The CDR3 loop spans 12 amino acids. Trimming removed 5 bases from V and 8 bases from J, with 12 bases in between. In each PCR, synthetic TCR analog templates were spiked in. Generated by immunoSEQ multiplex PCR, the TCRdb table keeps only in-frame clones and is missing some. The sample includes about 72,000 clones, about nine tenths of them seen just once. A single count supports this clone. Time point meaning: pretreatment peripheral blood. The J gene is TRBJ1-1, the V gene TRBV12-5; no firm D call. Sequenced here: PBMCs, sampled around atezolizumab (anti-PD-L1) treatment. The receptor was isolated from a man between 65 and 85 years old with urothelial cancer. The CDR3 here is CASGHTGREAFF. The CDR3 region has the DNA TGTGCTAGTGGTCATACTGGGAGAGAAGCTTTCTTT.